This T cell receptor (beta chain) derives from a study of shared clonotypes between healthy human individuals. Findings and caveats of the study: The small donor group covered limited genetic and exposure diversity. Relative to memory subsets, naive subsets generally showed larger estimated richness.

Generated by immunoSEQ multiplex PCR, the TCRdb table keeps only in-frame clones and is missing some. The sample shows approximately 530,000 clones, approximately 95% of them seen only once. J lost 9 bases, V lost 0 bases, and 9 bases had no gene match. The germline gives CDR1 SGDLS, CDR2 YYNGEE. The CDR3 sequence is 17 residues long. About this clone: Antigen unknown.

The TCR sequence derives from a woman aged 30 to 39 in good health. The genes are TRBV9 and TRBJ2-1; 13 bases agree with TRBD2. The sequenced material came from naive CD4+ T cells sorted from blood. Sample subset: CD45RA+ positively selected. CDR3 nucleotide sequence: TGTGCCAGCAGCGTAGGACTAGCGGGAGGTAGCCTCGTTGAGCAGTTCTTC. Residues: CASSVGLAGGSLVEQFF.